The 32 T cell receptor beta chains below were found in one sample sequenced in a study of radiation and T cells in renal cell carcinoma. As to time point: blood 2 weeks post-SBRT. Specified treatment: 15 Gy SBRT to primary tumor, nephrectomy 4 weeks later. The assay was immunoSEQ multiplex PCR, and TCRdb's table has in-frame clones only and misses some. The profile shows just under 80,000 clones, roughly 85% of them singletons. The sequenced sample was blood, obtained from a patient whose treatment included radiotherapy and nephrectomy. These receptors all come from a woman aged 45-65 years with renal cell carcinoma.

The V and J genes are TRBV7-8 and TRBJ2-7; D tentatively reads TRBD1 or TRBD2 (5 bases each). Germline-derived CDR1 and CDR2 are SGHVS and FQNEAQ. CDR3 length: 15 residues. V was shortened by 0 bases and J by 6 bases, with 15 bases between the two germline ends. CDR3 in DNA: TGTGCCAGCAGCTTAGCGATTGCAGGGACCGGCGAGCAGTACTTC. The encoded protein is CASSLAIAGTGEQYF.

CDR3 DNA: TGTGCCAGCAGCCTCGGAGACCGGGACCCGGGCGACGAGCAGTACTTC. It encodes CASSLGDRDPGDEQYF. The genes are TRBV7-9 and TRBJ2-7; D tentatively reads TRBD1 or TRBD2 (5 bases each). V was trimmed by 5 bases and J by 5 bases, leaving 22 bases between them. Germline CDR1 is SEHNR and CDR2 is FQNEAQ (reference sequence). The CDR3 runs 16 residues.

The rearrangement uses TRBV7-2 and TRBJ2-3; D uncertain. Per germline, CDR1 SGHTA and CDR2 FQGNSA. With 3 bases removed from V and 12 bases from J, the gap between germline ends came to 13 bases. This CDR3 is 12 amino acids long. This chain's CDR3 is CASSFYSQDQYF. CDR3 sequence (DNA): TGTGCCAGCAGCTTTTATTCCCAGGATCAGTATTTT.

The J gene is TRBJ2-1, the V gene TRBV27, with D perhaps TRBD2 (6 bases). Trimming shortened V by 5 bases and J by 3 bases, and 11 bases separated the two germline ends. The CDR3 loop spans 14 amino acids. Germline V gene sequence: CDR1 MNHEY, CDR2 SMNVEV (reference sequence). The CDR3 is CASSRDFSYNEQFF. The CDR3 DNA follows: TGTGCCAGCAGTCGGGACTTTAGCTACAATGAGCAGTTCTTC.

The V call is TRBV2, the J call TRBJ2-3, with 7 bases matching TRBD1. The CDR3 sequence is 18 residues long. Germline V gene data show CDR1 as SNHLY and CDR2 as FYNNEI. The trim removed 5 bases at V and 4 bases at J, leaving 18 bases unmatched. The chain's CDR3 is CASSPRGQGAGISDTQYF. The CDR3 DNA reads as TGTGCCAGCAGTCCAAGGGGGCAGGGAGCCGGGATTTCAGATACGCAGTATTTT.

V is TRBV5-4 and J is TRBJ2-1; no reliable D call. V shed 4 bases and J shed 4 bases, with 3 bases lying between them. This CDR3 spans 11 amino acids. The germline gives CDR1 SGHNT, CDR2 YYREEE (reference sequence). The CDR3 loop is CASSQYNEQFF. The CDR3 DNA sequence: TGTGCCAGCAGCCAATACAATGAGCAGTTCTTC.

The rearrangement uses TRBV4-3 and TRBJ2-5; a weak D match, TRBD1 (6 bases). Germline loops: CDR1 LGHNA, CDR2 YSLEER. This CDR3 is built from 13 residues. Trimming shortened V by 4 bases and J by 5 bases, and 11 bases separated the two germline ends. CDR3 protein: CASSLQTGETQYF. The CDR3 region has the DNA TGCGCCAGCAGCCTTCAAACAGGGGAGACCCAGTACTTC.

This chain joins TRBV11-2 and TRBJ2-1; 7 bases map to TRBD2. Germline loops: CDR1 SGHAT, CDR2 FQNNGV. V lost 4 bases and J lost 4; bases outside the gene matches: 10. This CDR3 contains 16 residues. The CDR3 DNA sequence: TGTGCCAGCAGCTCCCTGGCGGCTAGCGGATACAATGAGCAGTTCTTC. This codes for CASSSLAASGYNEQFF. The full variable domain, with the rest looked up from reference TRBV11-2 and TRBJ2-1, is EAGVAQSPRYKIIEKRQSVAFWCNPISGHATLYWYQQILGQGPKLLIQFQNNGVVDDSQLPKDRFSAERLKGVDSTLKIQPAKLEDSAVYLCASSSLAASGYNEQFFGPGTRLTVL.

J is TRBJ1-3 and V is TRBV5-4, with 7 bases aligning to TRBD1. This CDR3 region has 15 residues. The V gene end was trimmed by 0 bases and the J gene end by 4 bases; junction bases not matched to a gene: 4. Germline lookup yields CDR1 SGHNT and CDR2 YYREEE (reference sequence). CDR3 region: CASSLEQGSGNTIYF. CDR3 in DNA: TGTGCCAGCAGCTTGGAACAGGGGTCAGGAAACACCATATATTTT.

The V call is TRBV5-6, the J call TRBJ1-2, with D unresolved. The CDR3 length is 16 residues. Germline CDR1 is SGHDT and CDR2 is YYEEEE. The ends were cut back, 1 base at V and 4 bases at J, with 17 bases in the middle. CDR3 nucleotides: TGTGCCAGCAGCTTGCGATGGCAGGCGGTCCTCTATGGCTACACCTTC. Protein product: CASSLRWQAVLYGYTF. The whole variable domain, filled in from reference TRBV5-6 and TRBJ1-2, reads DAGVTQSPTHLIKTRGQQVTLRCSPKSGHDTVSWYQQALGQGPQFIFQYYEEEERQRGNFPDRFSGHQFPNYSSELNVNALLLGDSALYLCASSLRWQAVLYGYTFGSGTRLTVV.

The chain is built from TRBV7-2 and TRBJ1-1; D is perhaps TRBD1 (5 bases). The CDR3 covers 13 residues. From germline, CDR1 is SGHTA and CDR2 FQGNSA. The germline V and J ends were trimmed by 4 bases and 10 bases, with 16 bases remaining between them. CDR3 loop: CASSWLGREGAFF. CDR3 nucleotides: TGTGCCAGCAGCTGGTTGGGCAGGGAAGGAGCTTTCTTT.

The V call is TRBV5-6, the J call TRBJ1-3, with unresolved D. V lost 1 base to trimming and J lost 3 bases, with 8 bases between them. The CDR3 runs 14 residues. Germline V CDR1 and CDR2: SGHDT, YYEEEE. CDR3 loop: CASSLFGGGNTIYF. The CDR3 DNA follows: TGTGCCAGCAGCTTGTTTGGAGGTGGAAACACCATATATTTT.

V is TRBV18 and J is TRBJ1-2, with 7 bases matching TRBD1. CDR3 size: 13 residues. V was clipped by 2 bases and J by 7 bases; unmatched bases: 4. Germline CDR1 KGHSH, CDR2 LQKENI. CDR3 DNA: TGTGCCAGCTCACCAGCAGGGGGAGGTGGCTACACCTTC. Its translation is CASSPAGGGGYTF.

J is TRBJ1-1 and V is TRBV19, with D maybe TRBD1 (5 bases). V was trimmed by 3 bases and J by 1 base, leaving 27 bases between them. Germline V gives CDR1 LNHDA, CDR2 SQIVND (reference sequence). The CDR3 runs to 20 residues. CDR3 residues: CASSIRGSFGTKRSNTEAFF. The CDR3 region has the DNA TGTGCCAGTAGTATCCGCGGTTCATTTGGGACTAAACGATCGAACACTGAAGCTTTCTTT.

The chain employs TRBV6-1 and TRBJ1-5; D not resolved. Germline loops: CDR1 MNHNS, CDR2 SASEGT. V was shortened by 0 bases and J by 5 bases, with 11 bases between the two germline ends. CDR3 length equals 15 residues. The CDR3 nucleotides are TGTGCCAGCAGTGAAGCCGACGGTACCCATCAGCCCCAGCATTTT. Its translation is CASSEADGTHQPQHF.

This rearrangement joins TRBV27 to TRBJ1-2, with 7 bases matching TRBD1. The V gene end was trimmed by 7 bases and the J gene end by 5 bases; junction bases not matched to a gene: 10. Germline values: CDR1 MNHEY, CDR2 SMNVEV (reference sequence). The CDR3 runs to 14 residues. The CDR3 loop is CASTSGEGAYGYTF. The CDR3 bases are TGTGCCAGCACCTCTGGGGAGGGGGCTTATGGCTACACCTTC.

The V call is TRBV28, the J call TRBJ1-2; D possibly corresponds to TRBD1 (6 bases). The germline V gene has CDR1 MDHEN and CDR2 SYDVKM. Trimming stripped 3 bases from V and 8 bases from J, with 13 bases between. This CDR3 region has 13 residues. CDR3 sequence reads: CASSFLRGGGYTF. The CDR3 DNA is TGTGCCAGCAGTTTTCTCAGGGGTGGCGGCTACACCTTC.

This chain uses TRBV5-4 with TRBJ2-7, with TRBD1 identical over 7 bases. Germline V gene lookup returns CDR1 SGHNT and CDR2 YYREEE (reference sequence). The CDR3 spans 15 residues. The ends lost 0 bases at V and 0 bases at J; junction bases unmatched: 3. Here the CDR3 DNA reads TGTGCCAGCAGCTTGGGACAGGGTCCCTCCTACGAGCAGTACTTC. It specifies CASSLGQGPSYEQYF.

The table lists this clone with a count of one. The CDR3 bases are TGTGCCAGCACCCGGGGAATAACAGATACGCAGTATTTT. It translates to CASTRGITDTQYF. This chain connects TRBV11-2 to TRBJ2-3; TRBD2 is a possible D gene (5 bases). Germline values: CDR1 SGHAT, CDR2 FQNNGV. The germline V and J ends were trimmed by 7 bases and 3 bases, with 11 bases remaining between them. The CDR3 sequence is 13 residues long.

In this sample, this clone turned up once. The rearrangement uses TRBV7-9 and TRBJ2-7; 8 nucleotides align to TRBD1. The trim removed 5 bases at V and 2 bases at J, leaving 14 bases unmatched. The CDR3 is 17 residues long. Looked up from germline, CDR1 is SEHNR and CDR2 is FQNEAQ (reference sequence). CDR3 protein: CASSRTGGSALAYEQYF. CDR3 coding DNA: TGTGCCAGCAGCCGCACAGGGGGTAGCGCGTTAGCCTACGAGCAGTACTTC.

This sequence joins TRBV7-9 and TRBJ2-2; 8 nucleotides agree with TRBD2. The V gene end was trimmed by 5 bases and the J gene end by 4 bases; junction bases not matched to a gene: 6. The CDR3 length is 15 residues. CDR1 is SEHNR, CDR2 FQNEAQ, per germline (reference sequence). The CDR3 coding sequence is TGTGCCAGCAGCCTTAGCGGGGTACGCACCGGGGAGCTGTTTTTT. Protein: CASSLSGVRTGELFF. Using reference TRBV7-9 and TRBJ2-2 for the parts outside the CDR3, the full variable domain is DTGVSQNPRHKITKRGQNVTFRCDPISEHNRLYWYRQTLGQGPEFLTYFQNEAQLEKSRLLSDRFSAERPKGSFSTLEIQRTEQGDSAMYLCASSLSGVRTGELFFGEGSRLTVL.

This sequence joins TRBV2 and TRBJ2-1; 9 bases agree with TRBD2. J lost 4 bases, V lost 7 bases, and 8 bases had no gene match. The germline gives CDR1 SNHLY, CDR2 FYNNEI. This CDR3 comprises 15 residues. The CDR3, as DNA: TGTGCCAGCACCCCGCGGGGGGGAACTTACAATGAGCAGTTCTTC. Translating it yields CASTPRGGTYNEQFF.

The chain couples TRBV10-3 to TRBJ1-2; possible D gene TRBD1, 6 bases. Trimming removed 10 bases from V and 3 bases from J, with 12 bases in between. Germline V gene data show CDR1 as ENHRY and CDR2 as SYGVKD. This CDR3 region has 12 residues. CDR3 bases: TGTGCCACCGGACAGAGTGACTATGGCTACACCTTC. It encodes CATGQSDYGYTF.

The chain carries TRBV19 and TRBJ2-6; TRBD2 is a possible D gene (5 bases). The CDR3 extends over 18 amino acids. From germline, CDR1 is LNHDA and CDR2 SQIVND (reference sequence). V lost 2 bases and J lost 1, with 15 bases in between. CDR3 nucleotides: TGTGCCAGTAGTATAAGAGGGCCCAGAAGATCTGGGGCCAACGTCCTGACTTTC. This gives the protein CASSIRGPRRSGANVLTF.

The CDR3 protein is CASSQNLAGAPYNEQFF. The CDR3 DNA follows: TGTGCCAGCAGCCAAAATCTGGCGGGAGCGCCCTACAATGAGCAGTTCTTC. The chain recombines TRBV4-2 with TRBJ2-1; TRBD2 matches 7 bases. The germline gives CDR1 LGHNA, CDR2 YNFKEQ. V trimming: 2 bases; J trimming: 2 bases; junction bases outside the gene matches: 9. The CDR3 is made up of 17 amino acids.

The chain carries TRBV28 and TRBJ1-2, with a tentative D call TRBD1 (6 bases). Germline CDR1 is MDHEN and CDR2 is SYDVKM. This CDR3 spans 13 amino acids. V was pared by 8 bases and J by 2 bases, with 12 bases between. The CDR3 coding sequence is TGTGCCAGCCGTGGGGGGGCGAACTATGGCTACACCTTC. It specifies CASRGGANYGYTF.

This chain uses TRBV4-3 with TRBJ2-1, with 10 bases that match TRBD1. The CDR3 totals 16 residues. Losses at the gene ends were 1 base for V and 3 bases for J; bases not matched to a gene: 3. From germline, CDR1 is LGHNA and CDR2 YSLEER. The CDR3 sequence is CASSQGQGADYNEQFF. CDR3 in DNA: TGCGCCAGCAGCCAAGGACAGGGGGCGGACTACAATGAGCAGTTCTTC.

This clone was recorded once. This chain uses TRBV7-2 with TRBJ2-5; the D call may be TRBD1 or TRBD2 (7 bases each). Germline V gene sequence: CDR1 SGHTA, CDR2 FQGNSA. The CDR3 is 14 residues long. The V and J ends lost 5 bases and 6 bases respectively, with 16 bases between them. The CDR3 coding sequence is TGTGCCAGCAGCGGAAACAGGGGAGGGAAGACCCAGTACTTC. Its protein product is CASSGNRGGKTQYF.

The chain employs TRBV7-2 and TRBJ2-5; D is possibly TRBD1 (6 bases). V was trimmed by 1 base and J by 7 bases, leaving 16 bases between them. Germline-derived CDR1 and CDR2 are SGHTA and FQGNSA. The CDR3 covers 15 residues. The CDR3 DNA reads TGTGCCAGCAGCTTAGAGGTTGGGACACTCAGGACCCAGTACTTC. It encodes CASSLEVGTLRTQYF.

This chain uses TRBV7-3 with TRBJ2-1; 8 nucleotides align to TRBD2. Losses at the gene ends were 8 bases for V and 3 bases for J; bases not matched to a gene: 3. Germline V gives CDR1 SGHTA, CDR2 FQGTGA. This CDR3 is 13 amino acids long. CDR3 nucleotides: TGTGCCAGCTCGGCGGGGGGCTACAATGAGCAGTTCTTC. It encodes CASSAGGYNEQFF.

The chain carries TRBV6-1 and TRBJ2-5, with D perhaps matching TRBD1 (6 bases). CDR3 length: 14 amino acids. Trimming shortened V by 4 bases and J by 2 bases, and 11 bases separated the two germline ends. Germline-derived CDR1 and CDR2 are MNHNS and SASEGT. The CDR3 protein is CASSGRGIQETQYF. The CDR3 region has the DNA TGTGCCAGCAGTGGCAGGGGTATTCAAGAGACCCAGTACTTC.

The rearrangement links TRBV6-5 to TRBJ1-2; 8 nucleotides match TRBD1. CDR3 length: 12 residues. With 6 bases clipped from V and 6 bases from J, the junction kept 3 bases outside the gene matches. Per the germline V gene, CDR1 is MNHEY and CDR2 is SVGAGI. CDR3 DNA: TGTGCCAGCAGACAGACAGGGGATGGCTACACCTTC. It is translated as CASRQTGDGYTF.